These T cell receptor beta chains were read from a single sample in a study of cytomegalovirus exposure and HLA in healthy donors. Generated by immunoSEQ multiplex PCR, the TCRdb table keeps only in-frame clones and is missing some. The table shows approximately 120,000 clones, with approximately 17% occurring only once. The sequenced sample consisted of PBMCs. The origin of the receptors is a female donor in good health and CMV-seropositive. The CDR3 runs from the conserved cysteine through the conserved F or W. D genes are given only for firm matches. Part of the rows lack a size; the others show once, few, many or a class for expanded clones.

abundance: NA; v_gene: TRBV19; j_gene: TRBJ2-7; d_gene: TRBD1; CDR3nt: TGTGCCAGTAGTATAAGCACAGGGGAGAGTATCAAGCAGTACTTC; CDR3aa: CASSISTGESIKQYF
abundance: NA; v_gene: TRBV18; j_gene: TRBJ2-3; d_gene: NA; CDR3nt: TGTGCCAGCTCACCACCAGGCACAGGACCCACAGATACGCAGTATTTT; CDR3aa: CASSPPGTGPTDTQYF
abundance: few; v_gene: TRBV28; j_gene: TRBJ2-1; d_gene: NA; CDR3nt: TGTGCCAGCAGTTTCATCGGGGAGCAGTTCTTC; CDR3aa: CASSFIGEQFF
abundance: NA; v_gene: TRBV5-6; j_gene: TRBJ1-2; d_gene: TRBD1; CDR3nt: TGTGCCAGCAGCTTGTTTTCGACAGGGGGCTATGGCTACACCTTC; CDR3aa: CASSLFSTGGYGYTF
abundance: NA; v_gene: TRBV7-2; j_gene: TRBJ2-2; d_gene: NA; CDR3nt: TGTGCCAGCAGCTTAGCTCCGGGGGGCGCCACCACCGGGGAGCTGTTTTTT; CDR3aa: CASSLAPGGATTGELFF
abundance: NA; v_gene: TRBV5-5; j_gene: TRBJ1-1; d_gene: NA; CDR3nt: TGTGCCAGCAGCTTGGCAGGGAACACTGAAGCTTTCTTT; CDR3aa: CASSLAGNTEAFF
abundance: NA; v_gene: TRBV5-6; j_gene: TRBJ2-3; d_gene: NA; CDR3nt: TGTGCCAGCAGCTTTGGGAGAGCGATCACAGATACGCAGTATTTT; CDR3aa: CASSFGRAITDTQYF
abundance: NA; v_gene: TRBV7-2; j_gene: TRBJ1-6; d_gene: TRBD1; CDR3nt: TGTGCCAGCAGCTCAGGACAGGGGCCCAATTCACCCCTCCACTTT; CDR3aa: CASSSGQGPNSPLHF
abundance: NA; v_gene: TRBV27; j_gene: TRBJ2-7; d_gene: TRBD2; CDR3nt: TGTGCCAGCAGTTTATCGATCGGCCCCCCGAGCGGGAGCGCCTACGAGCAGTACTTC; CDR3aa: CASSLSIGPPSGSAYEQYF
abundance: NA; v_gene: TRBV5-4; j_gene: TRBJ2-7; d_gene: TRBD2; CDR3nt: TGTGCCAGCAGCTTGGGACTAGCGGGAGACCTACGAGAGCAGTACTTC; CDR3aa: CASSLGLAGDLREQYF